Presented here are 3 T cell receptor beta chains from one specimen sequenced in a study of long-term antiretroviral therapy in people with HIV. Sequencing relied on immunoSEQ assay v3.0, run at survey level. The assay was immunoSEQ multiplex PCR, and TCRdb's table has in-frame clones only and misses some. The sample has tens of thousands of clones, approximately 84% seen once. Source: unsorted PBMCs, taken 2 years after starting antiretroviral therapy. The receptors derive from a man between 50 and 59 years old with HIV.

CDR3 nucleotide sequence: TGTGCCAGCAGTTACAGGACCAATCAGCCCCAGCATTTT. It specifies CASSYRTNQPQHF. The chain employs TRBV6-5 and TRBJ1-5; D not resolved. The CDR3 has 13 amino acids. Trimming took 2 bases from V and 3 from J, leaving 5 bases between them. From germline, CDR1 is MNHEY and CDR2 SVGAGI.

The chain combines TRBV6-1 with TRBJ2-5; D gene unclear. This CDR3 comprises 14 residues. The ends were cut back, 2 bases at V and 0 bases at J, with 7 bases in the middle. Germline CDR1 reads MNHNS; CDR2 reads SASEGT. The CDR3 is CASSESVYQETQYF. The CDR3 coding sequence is TGTGCCAGCAGTGAATCGGTGTACCAAGAGACCCAGTACTTC.

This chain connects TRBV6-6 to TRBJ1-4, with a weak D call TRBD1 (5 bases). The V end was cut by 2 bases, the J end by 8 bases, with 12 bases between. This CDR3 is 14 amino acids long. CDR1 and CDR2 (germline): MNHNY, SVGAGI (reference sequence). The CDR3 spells CASSYARVNEKLFF. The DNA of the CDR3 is TGTGCCAGCAGTTACGCCAGGGTTAACGAAAAACTGTTTTTT.